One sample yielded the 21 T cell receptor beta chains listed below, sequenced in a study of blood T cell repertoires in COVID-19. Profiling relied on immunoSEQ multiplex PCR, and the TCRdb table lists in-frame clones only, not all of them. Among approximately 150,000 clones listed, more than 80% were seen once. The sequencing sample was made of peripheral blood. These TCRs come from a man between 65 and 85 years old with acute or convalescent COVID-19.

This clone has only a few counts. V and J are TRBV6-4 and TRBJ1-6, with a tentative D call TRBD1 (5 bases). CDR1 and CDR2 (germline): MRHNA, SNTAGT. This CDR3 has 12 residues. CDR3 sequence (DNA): TGTGCAACAGGCGCCGATAATTCACCCCTCCACTTT. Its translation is CATGADNSPLHF.

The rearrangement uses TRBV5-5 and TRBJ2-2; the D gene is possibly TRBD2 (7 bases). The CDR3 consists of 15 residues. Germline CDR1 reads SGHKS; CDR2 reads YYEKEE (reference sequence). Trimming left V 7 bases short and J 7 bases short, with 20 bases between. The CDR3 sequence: CASESLGGASGELFF. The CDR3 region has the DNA TGTGCCAGCGAGTCCCTAGGGGGGGCAAGCGGGGAGCTGTTTTTT.

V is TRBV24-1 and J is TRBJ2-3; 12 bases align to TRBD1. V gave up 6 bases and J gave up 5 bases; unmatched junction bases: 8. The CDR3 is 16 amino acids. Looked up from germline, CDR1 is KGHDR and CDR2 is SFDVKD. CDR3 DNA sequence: TGTGCCACCAGTAACCGGGACAGGGGGCGGAAAGATACGCAGTATTTT. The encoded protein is CATSNRDRGRKDTQYF.

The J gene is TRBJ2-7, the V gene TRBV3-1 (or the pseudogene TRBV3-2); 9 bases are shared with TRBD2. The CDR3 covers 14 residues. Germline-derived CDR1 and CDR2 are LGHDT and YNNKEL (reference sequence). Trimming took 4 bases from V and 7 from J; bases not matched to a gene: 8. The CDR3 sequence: CASSPAGGRREQYF. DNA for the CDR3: TGTGCCAGCAGCCCCGCGGGAGGGCGTAGGGAGCAGTACTTC.

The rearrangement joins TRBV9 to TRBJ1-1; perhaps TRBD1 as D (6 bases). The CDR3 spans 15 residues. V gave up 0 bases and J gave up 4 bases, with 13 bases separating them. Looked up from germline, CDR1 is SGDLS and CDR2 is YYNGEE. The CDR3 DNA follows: TGTGCCAGCAGCGTAGATTGGGGGCGCGTCACTGAAGCTTTCTTT. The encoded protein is CASSVDWGRVTEAFF.

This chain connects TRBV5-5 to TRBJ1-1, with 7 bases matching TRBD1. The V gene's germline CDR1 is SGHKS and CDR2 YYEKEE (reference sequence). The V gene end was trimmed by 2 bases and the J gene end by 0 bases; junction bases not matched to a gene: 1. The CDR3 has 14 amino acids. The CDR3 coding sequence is TGTGCCAGCAGCTTCACAGGGGTGAACACTGAAGCTTTCTTT. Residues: CASSFTGVNTEAFF.

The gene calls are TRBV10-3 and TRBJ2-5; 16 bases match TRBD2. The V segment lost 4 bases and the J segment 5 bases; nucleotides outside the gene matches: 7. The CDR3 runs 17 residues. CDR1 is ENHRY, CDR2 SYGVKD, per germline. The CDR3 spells CAISGGTSGGVRETQYF. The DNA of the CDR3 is TGTGCCATCAGTGGCGGGACTAGCGGGGGGGTTCGGGAGACCCAGTACTTC.

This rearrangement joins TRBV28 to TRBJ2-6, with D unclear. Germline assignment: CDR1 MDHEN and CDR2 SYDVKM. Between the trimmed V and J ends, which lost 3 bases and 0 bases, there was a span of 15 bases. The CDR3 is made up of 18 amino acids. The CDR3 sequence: CASSFWSGLSSGANVLTF. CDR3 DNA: TGTGCCAGCAGTTTTTGGTCAGGCCTTAGCTCTGGGGCCAACGTCCTGACTTTC.

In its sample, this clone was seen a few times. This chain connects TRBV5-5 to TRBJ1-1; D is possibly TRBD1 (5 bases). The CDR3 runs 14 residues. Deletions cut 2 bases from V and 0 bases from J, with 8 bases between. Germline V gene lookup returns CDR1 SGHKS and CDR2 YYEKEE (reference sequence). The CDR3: CASSFLTVNTEAFF. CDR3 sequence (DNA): TGTGCCAGCAGCTTCCTGACAGTGAACACTGAAGCTTTCTTT.

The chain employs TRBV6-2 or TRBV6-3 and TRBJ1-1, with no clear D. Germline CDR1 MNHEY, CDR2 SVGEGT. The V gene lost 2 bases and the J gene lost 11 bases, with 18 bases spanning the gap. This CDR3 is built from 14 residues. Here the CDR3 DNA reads TGTGCCAGCAGTTACCACAGACTAAACCAAAGGGCTTTCTTT. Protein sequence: CASSYHRLNQRAFF.

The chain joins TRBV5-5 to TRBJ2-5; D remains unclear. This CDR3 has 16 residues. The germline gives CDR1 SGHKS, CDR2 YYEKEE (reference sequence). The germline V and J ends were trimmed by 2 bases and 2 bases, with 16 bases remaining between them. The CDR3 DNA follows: TGTGCCAGCAGCTTAAATCCAGCGCAGCTTCAAGAGACCCAGTACTTC. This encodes CASSLNPAQLQETQYF.

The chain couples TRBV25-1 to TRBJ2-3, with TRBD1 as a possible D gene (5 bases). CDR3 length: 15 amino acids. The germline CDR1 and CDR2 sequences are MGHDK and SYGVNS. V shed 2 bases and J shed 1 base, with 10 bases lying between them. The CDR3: CASSEARAGTDTQYF. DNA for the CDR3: TGTGCCAGCAGTGAAGCCAGGGCCGGCACAGATACGCAGTATTTT.

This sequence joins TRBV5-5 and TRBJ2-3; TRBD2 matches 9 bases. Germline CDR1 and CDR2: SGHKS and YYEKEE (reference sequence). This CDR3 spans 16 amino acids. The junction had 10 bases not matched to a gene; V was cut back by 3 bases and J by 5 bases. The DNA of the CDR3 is TGTGCCAGCAGCTCGGGCTCAGCGGGGGGCATAGATACGCAGTATTTT. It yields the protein CASSSGSAGGIDTQYF.

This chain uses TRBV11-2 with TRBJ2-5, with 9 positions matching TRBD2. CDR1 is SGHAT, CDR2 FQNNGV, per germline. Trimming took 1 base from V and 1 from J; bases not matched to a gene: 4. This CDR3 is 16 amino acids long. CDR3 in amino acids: CASSLALAGSQETQYF. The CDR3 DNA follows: TGTGCCAGCAGCTTAGCTCTAGCGGGATCCCAAGAGACCCAGTACTTC.

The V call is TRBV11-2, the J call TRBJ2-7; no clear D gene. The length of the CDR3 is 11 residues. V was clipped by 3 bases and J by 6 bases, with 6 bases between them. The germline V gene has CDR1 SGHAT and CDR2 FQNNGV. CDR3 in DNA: TGTGCCAGCAGCTTGTTCTCCGAGCAGTACTTC. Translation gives CASSLFSEQYF.

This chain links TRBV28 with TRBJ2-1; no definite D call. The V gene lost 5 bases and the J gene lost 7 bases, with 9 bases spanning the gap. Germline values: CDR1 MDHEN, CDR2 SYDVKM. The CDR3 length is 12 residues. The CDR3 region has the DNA TGTGCCAGCAGTGGCGACAATAATGAGCAGTTCTTC. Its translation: CASSGDNNEQFF.

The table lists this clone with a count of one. CDR3 DNA: TGCGCCAGCAGCCCCGGACTACTCCCTAATGAGCAGTTCTTC. Its translation: CASSPGLLPNEQFF. J is TRBJ2-1 and V is TRBV4-1, with D perhaps TRBD2 (6 bases). Trimming took 4 bases from V and 7 from J, leaving 14 bases between them. Per germline, CDR1 MGHRA and CDR2 YSYEKL. The length of the CDR3 is 14 residues.

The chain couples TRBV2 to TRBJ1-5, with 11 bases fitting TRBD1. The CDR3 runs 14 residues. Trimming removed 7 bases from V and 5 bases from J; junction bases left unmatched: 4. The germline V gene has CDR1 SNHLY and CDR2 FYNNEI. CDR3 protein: CASKGTGGDQPQHF. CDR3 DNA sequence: TGTGCCAGCAAGGGGACAGGGGGGGATCAGCCCCAGCATTTT.

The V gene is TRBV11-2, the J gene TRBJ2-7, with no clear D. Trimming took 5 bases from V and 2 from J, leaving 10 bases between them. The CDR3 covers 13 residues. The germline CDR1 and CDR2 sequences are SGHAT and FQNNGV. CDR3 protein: CASSPTRTYEQYF. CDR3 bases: TGTGCCAGCAGCCCTACGCGGACCTACGAGCAGTACTTC.

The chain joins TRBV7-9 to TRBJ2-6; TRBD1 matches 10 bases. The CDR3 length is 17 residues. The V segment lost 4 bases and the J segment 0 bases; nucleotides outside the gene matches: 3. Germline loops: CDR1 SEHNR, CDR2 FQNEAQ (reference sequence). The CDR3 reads CASSWTGGSSGANVLTF. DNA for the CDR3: TGTGCCAGCAGCTGGACAGGGGGAAGCTCTGGGGCCAACGTCCTGACTTTC.

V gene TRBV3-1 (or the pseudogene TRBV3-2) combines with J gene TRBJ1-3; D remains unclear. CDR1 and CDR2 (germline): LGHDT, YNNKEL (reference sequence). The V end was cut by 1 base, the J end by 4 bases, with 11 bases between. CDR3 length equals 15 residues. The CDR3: CASSQVYRSGNTIYF. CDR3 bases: TGTGCCAGCAGCCAAGTCTATCGATCCGGAAACACCATATATTTT.